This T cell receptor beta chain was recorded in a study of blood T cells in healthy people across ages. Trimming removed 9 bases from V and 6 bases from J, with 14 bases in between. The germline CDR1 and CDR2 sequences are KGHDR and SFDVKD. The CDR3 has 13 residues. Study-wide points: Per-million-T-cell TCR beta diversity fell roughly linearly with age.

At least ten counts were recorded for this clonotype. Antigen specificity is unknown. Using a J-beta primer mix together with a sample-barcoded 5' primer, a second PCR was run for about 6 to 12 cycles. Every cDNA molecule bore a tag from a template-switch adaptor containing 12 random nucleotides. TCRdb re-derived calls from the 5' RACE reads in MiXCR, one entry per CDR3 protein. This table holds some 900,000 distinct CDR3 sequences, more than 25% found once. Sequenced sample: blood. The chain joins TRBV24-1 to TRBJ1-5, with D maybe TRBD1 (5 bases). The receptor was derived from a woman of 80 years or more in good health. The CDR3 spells CATDGGYGQPQHF. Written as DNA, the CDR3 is TGTGCCACCGATGGGGGTTATGGTCAGCCCCAGCATTTT.